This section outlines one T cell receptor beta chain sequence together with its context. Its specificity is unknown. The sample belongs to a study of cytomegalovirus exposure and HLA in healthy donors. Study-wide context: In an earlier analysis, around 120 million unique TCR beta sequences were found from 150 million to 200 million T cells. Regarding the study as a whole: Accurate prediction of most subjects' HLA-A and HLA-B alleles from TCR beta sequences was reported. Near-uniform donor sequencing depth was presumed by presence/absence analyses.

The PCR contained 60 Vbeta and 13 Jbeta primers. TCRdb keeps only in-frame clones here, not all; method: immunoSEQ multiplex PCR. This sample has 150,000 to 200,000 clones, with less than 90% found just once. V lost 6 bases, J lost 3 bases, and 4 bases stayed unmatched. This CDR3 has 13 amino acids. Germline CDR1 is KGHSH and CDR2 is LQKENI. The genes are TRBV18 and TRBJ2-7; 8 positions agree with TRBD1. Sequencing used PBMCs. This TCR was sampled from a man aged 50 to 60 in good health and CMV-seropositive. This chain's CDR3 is CASSLGQDYEQYF. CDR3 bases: TGTGCCAGCTCGTTGGGACAGGACTACGAGCAGTACTTC.